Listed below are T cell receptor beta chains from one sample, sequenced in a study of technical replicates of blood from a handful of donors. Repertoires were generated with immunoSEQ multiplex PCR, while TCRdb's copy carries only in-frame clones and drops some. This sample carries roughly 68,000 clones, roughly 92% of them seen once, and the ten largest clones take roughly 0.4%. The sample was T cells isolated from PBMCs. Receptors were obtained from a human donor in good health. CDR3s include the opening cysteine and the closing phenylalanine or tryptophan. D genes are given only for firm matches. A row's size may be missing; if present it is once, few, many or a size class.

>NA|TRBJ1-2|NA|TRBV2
TGTGCCAGCCGCAAAAGTGGGGCTGGTACAAATGGCTACACCTTC
CASRKSGAGTNGYTF
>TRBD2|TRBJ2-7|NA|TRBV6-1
TGTGCCAGCAGTGAAACACCCGCGGGAGACAGTTCGAGGAAATTC
CASSETPAGDSSRKF
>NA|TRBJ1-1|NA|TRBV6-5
TGTGCCAGCAGTTACGGGGGGACCGGGAGGACTGAAGCTTTCTTT
CASSYGGTGRTEAFF
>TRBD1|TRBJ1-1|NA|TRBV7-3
TGTGCCAGCAGCTTATCCGGGACAGATAACACTGAAGCTTTCTTT
CASSLSGTDNTEAFF
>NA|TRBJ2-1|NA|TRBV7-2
TGTGCCAGCAGCTTAGCGCCTATTAATGAGCAGTTCTTC
CASSLAPINEQFF
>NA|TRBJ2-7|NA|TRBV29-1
TGCAGCGTTGAATCCGGGAGGGGGCCCTACGAGCAGTACTTC
CSVESGRGPYEQYF
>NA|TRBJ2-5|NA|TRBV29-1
TGCAGCGGTGTCCTGGAGACCCAGTACTTC
CSGVLETQYF
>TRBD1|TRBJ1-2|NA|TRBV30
TGTGCCTGGAGTGTAGGGGGCCATGGCTACACCTTC
CAWSVGGHGYTF
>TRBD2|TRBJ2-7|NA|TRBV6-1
TGTGCCAGCAGTCCCGGGCTAGCGGGTTATTACGAGCAGTACTTC
CASSPGLAGYYEQYF
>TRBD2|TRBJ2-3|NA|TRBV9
TGTGCCAGCAGCCCCTGGACTAGCGGGTACACAGATACGCAGTATTTT
CASSPWTSGYTDTQYF
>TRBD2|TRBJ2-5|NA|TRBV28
TGTGCCAGCAGTGTAGCGGGAGAGGGGGAGACCCAGTACTTC
CASSVAGEGETQYF
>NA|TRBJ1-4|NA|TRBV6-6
TGTGCCAGCAGTAGGGTGGGGGGTAATGAAAAACTGTTTTTT
CASSRVGGNEKLFF
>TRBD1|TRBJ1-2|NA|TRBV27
TGTGCCGTCGGGACAGGGGGGAGGTATGGCTACACCTTC
CAVGTGGRYGYTF
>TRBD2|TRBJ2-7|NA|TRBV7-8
TGTGCCAGCAGCCCCCCGGGCGGCGGGAGCTCCTACGAGCAGTACTTC
CASSPPGGGSSYEQYF
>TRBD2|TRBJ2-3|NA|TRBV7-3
TGTGCCAGCAGCTCTTTAGCGGGAGCAATCTCAGATACGCAGTATTTT
CASSSLAGAISDTQYF
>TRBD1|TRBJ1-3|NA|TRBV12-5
TGTGCTAGTGGTTTGGTACAGGGGATCTCTGGAAACACCATATATTTT
CASGLVQGISGNTIYF
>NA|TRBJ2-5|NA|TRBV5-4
TGTGCCAGCAGCTTTTCCGGAGGAGAGACCCAGTACTTC
CASSFSGGETQYF
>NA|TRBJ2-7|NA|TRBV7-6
TGTGCCAGCAGCTTAAGGGGTGGCGAGCAGTACTTC
CASSLRGGEQYF
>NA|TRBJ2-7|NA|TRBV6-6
TGTGCCAGCAGTCCTAGTGAAGCCTACGAGCAGTACTTC
CASSPSEAYEQYF
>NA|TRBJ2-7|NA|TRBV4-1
TGCGCCAGCAGCCAAGGGCCGGGAGTAGGGGAGCAGTACTTC
CASSQGPGVGEQYF
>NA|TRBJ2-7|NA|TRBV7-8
TGTGCCAGCAGCTTCGGGCAGGGTTACGAGCAGTACTTC
CASSFGQGYEQYF
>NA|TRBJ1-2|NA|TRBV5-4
TGTGCCAGCAGCTACCCGGCCGGGGTACATCCCGGCTACACCTTC
CASSYPAGVHPGYTF
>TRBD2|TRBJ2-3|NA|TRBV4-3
TGCGCCAGCAGCCAAGATTCAACTAGCGGGAGGGGTGATACGCAGTATTTT
CASSQDSTSGRGDTQYF
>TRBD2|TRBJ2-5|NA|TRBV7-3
TGTGCCAGCAGCCCTAGAGGCGGGAGCCAAGAGACCCAGTACTTC
CASSPRGGSQETQYF
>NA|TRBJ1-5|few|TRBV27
TGTGCCAGCAAATTTTCCCGGCACAGGGACGAGCCCCAGCATTTT
CASKFSRHRDEPQHF
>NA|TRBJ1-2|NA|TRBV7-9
TGTGCCACGGTCCCGGGGACTAACTATGGCTACACCTTC
CATVPGTNYGYTF
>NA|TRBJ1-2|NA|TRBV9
TGTGCCAGCGGCCGGGACTATGGCTACACCTTC
CASGRDYGYTF
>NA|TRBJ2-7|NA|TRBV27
TGTGCCAGCAGTTTACCAGAGGCCTACGAGCAGTACTTC
CASSLPEAYEQYF
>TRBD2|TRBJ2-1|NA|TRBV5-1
TGCGCCAGCAGCCCACGGACTAGCGGGGACAATGAGCAGTTCTTC
CASSPRTSGDNEQFF
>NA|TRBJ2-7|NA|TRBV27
TGTGCCAGCAGTTTAACAGGGCGGCACGAGCAGTACTTC
CASSLTGRHEQYF
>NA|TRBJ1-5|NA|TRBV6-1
TGTGCCAGCAGTGAAATTTGGGCCGACAGCAATCAGCCCCAGCATTTT
CASSEIWADSNQPQHF
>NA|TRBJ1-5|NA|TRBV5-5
TGTGCCAGCAGCTTATCGGGAATATATCAGCCCCAGCATTTT
CASSLSGIYQPQHF
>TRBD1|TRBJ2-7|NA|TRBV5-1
TGCGCCAGCAGCTTCCGGGACAGGGCCTACGAGCAGTACTTC
CASSFRDRAYEQYF
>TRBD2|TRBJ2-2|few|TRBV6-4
TGTGCCAGCAGTGAAGGGAGGGCGAACACCGGGGAGCTGTTTTTT
CASSEGRANTGELFF
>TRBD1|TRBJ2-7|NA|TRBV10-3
TGTGCCATCGAGTTTAACAGGGGAGACGAGCAGTACTTC
CAIEFNRGDEQYF
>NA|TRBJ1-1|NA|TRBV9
TGTGCCAGCAGCCGAAGCGGTTCCTTGAACACTGAAGCTTTCTTT
CASSRSGSLNTEAFF